A selection of T cell receptor beta chains follows, all from one sample in a study of T cells in Graves' hyperthyroidism and ophthalmopathy. Using its own MiXCR run on the multiplex PCR reads, TCRdb lists one record per CDR3 protein. The repertoire holds about 620,000 distinct CDR3 sequences, with about 17% as singletons. Source material: blood. The receptors were sampled from a woman aged 30 to 39 with Graves' hyperthyroidism. The CDR3 runs from the conserved cysteine through the conserved F or W. The D gene is left open where the match is weak. Clone size is stated in some rows and not others, as once, few, many or a class when expanded.

D gene | clone size | J gene | V gene | CDR3 protein | CDR3 DNA
- | - | TRBJ2-6 | TRBV3-1 | CASNRGQTSGANVLTF | TGTGCCAGCAACCGAGGACAGACCTCTGGGGCCAACGTCCTGACTTTC
- | few | TRBJ1-4 | TRBV27 | CASSFGTSIKKLFF | TGTGCCAGCAGTTTTGGGACGTCAATCAAAAAACTGTTTTTT
TRBD1 | few | TRBJ1-2 | TRBV6-2/TRBV6-3 | CASSAHTTGAGYTF | TGTGCCAGCAGCGCCCACACCACAGGGGCTGGCTACACCTTC
TRBD2 | many | TRBJ2-1 | TRBV29-1 | CSVERTSGPYNEQFF | TGCAGCGTTGAACGGACTAGCGGTCCCTACAATGAGCAGTTCTTC
- | many | TRBJ2-1 | TRBV7-9 | CASSPPPGYVDNEQFF | TGTGCCAGCAGCCCCCCCCCAGGGTATGTCGACAATGAGCAGTTCTTC
- | many | TRBJ1-4 | TRBV28 | CASSSPVGVVNEKLFF | TGTGCCAGCAGTTCCCCGGTAGGGGTGGTTAATGAAAAACTGTTTTTT
- | many | TRBJ2-7 | TRBV3-1 | CASSRPSSYEQYF | TGTGCCAGCAGCCGTCCTAGCTCCTACGAGCAGTACTTC
- | many | TRBJ2-1 | TRBV20-1 | CSASEGDDEQFF | TGCAGTGCTAGCGAAGGGGACGATGAGCAGTTCTTC
- | - | TRBJ2-5 | TRBV4-3 | CASSQDPTGQETQYF | TGCGCCAGCAGCCAAGATCCAACCGGACAAGAGACCCAGTACTTC
- | many | TRBJ2-6 | TRBV5-1 | CASSLDTLSSGANVLTF | TGCGCCAGCAGCTTGGATACGCTTAGTAGTGGGGCCAACGTCCTGACTTTC
TRBD1 | many | TRBJ2-1 | TRBV11-2 | CASTYHIGQGPHNEQFF | TGTGCCAGCACCTACCACATCGGACAGGGGCCCCACAATGAGCAGTTCTTC
TRBD1 | once | TRBJ2-3 | TRBV12-3/TRBV12-4 | CASTPPRDRGTDTQYF | TGTGCCAGCACTCCTCCCCGGGACAGGGGCACAGATACGCAGTATTTT
- | many | TRBJ2-7 | TRBV6-2/TRBV6-3 | CASSWLRSYEQYF | TGTGCCAGCAGTTGGCTTAGATCGTACGAGCAGTACTTC
- | - | TRBJ1-1 | TRBV10-3 | CAISETLDTEAFF | TGTGCCATCAGTGAGACGCTGGACACTGAAGCTTTCTTT
- | - | TRBJ1-1 | TRBV12-3/TRBV12-4 | CTSSLNTEAFF | TGTACCAGCAGTTTAAACACTGAAGCTTTCTTT
TRBD1 | many | TRBJ2-7 | TRBV11-3 | CASSLTGAQGEQYF | TGTGCCAGCAGCTTAACAGGGGCGCAAGGCGAGCAGTACTTC
TRBD1 | many | TRBJ2-1 | TRBV28 | CASSVDRGRGEQFF | TGTGCCAGCAGTGTCGACAGGGGTCGGGGTGAGCAGTTCTTC
TRBD2 | - | TRBJ2-2 | TRBV9 | CASSRRGAASGRFANTGELFF | TGTGCCAGCAGCCGTAGAGGGGCGGCTAGCGGGAGGTTCGCGAACACCGGGGAGCTGTTTTTT
TRBD2 | few | TRBJ2-3 | TRBV27 | CASSSLLAGYGHTQYF | TGTGCCAGCAGTTCCTTACTAGCGGGATATGGGCATACGCAGTATTTT
TRBD1 | - | TRBJ1-4 | TRBV18 | CASSPGQGNTEKLFF | TGTGCCAGCTCACCAGGACAGGGGAATACTGAAAAACTGTTTTTT
- | - | TRBJ2-7 | TRBV25-1 | CASSGSSYEQCF | TGTGCCAGCAGCGGGAGCTCCTACGAGCAGTGCTTC
- | - | TRBJ1-5 | TRBV19 | CASSMAYRVNSNQPQHF | TGTGCCAGTAGTATGGCTTACCGGGTTAATAGCAATCAGCCCCAGCATTTT
- | few | TRBJ2-7 | TRBV6-1 | CASSRTEDEQYF | TGTGCCAGCAGTAGGACAGAAGACGAGCAGTACTTC
TRBD1 | many | TRBJ2-1 | TRBV28 | CASSLFGGTGLEQFF | TGTGCCAGCAGTTTATTCGGAGGGACAGGGCTTGAGCAGTTCTTC
TRBD2 | many | TRBJ2-7 | TRBV2 | CASSAAGVGEQYF | TGTGCCAGCAGTGCGGCGGGGGTTGGCGAGCAGTACTTC
- | few | TRBJ1-2 | TRBV6-1 | CASSRDSTFGGGYTF | TGTGCCAGCAGCCGGGACTCTACCTTTGGGGGTGGCTACACCTTC
- | few | TRBJ1-1 | TRBV20-1 | CSARQEGSVTEAFF | TGCAGTGCTAGACAGGAGGGTTCGGTCACTGAAGCTTTCTTT
- | many | TRBJ1-1 | TRBV28 | CASRVRGRTEAFF | TGTGCCAGCAGGGTCAGGGGTCGTACTGAAGCTTTCTTT
- | many | TRBJ1-5 | TRBV2 | CASSAGSHQPQHF | TGTGCCAGCAGTGCTGGATCCCATCAGCCCCAGCATTTT
- | - | TRBJ1-1 | TRBV10-3 | CAIKRPGATEAFF | TGTGCCATCAAGCGTCCAGGGGCGACTGAAGCTTTCTTT
- | many | TRBJ1-1 | TRBV6-2/TRBV6-3 | CASSSLTREAFF | TGTGCCAGCAGTTCACTCACCAGAGAAGCTTTCTTT
- | few | TRBJ2-1 | TRBV5-8 | CASSRGLSSYNEQFF | TGTGCCAGCAGCCGGGGACTGTCCTCCTACAATGAGCAGTTCTTC
- | - | TRBJ2-1 | TRBV18 | CASSPSWRDYNEQFF | TGTGCCAGCTCACCATCCTGGCGGGACTACAATGAGCAGTTCTTC
TRBD2 | - | TRBJ2-2 | TRBV9 | CASSGTSYKTGELFF | TGTGCCAGCAGCGGGACTAGCTACAAAACCGGGGAGCTGTTTTTT
TRBD1 | many | TRBJ2-7 | TRBV27 | CASSPTGEAHEQYF | TGTGCCAGCAGCCCGACAGGGGAGGCCCACGAGCAGTACTTC
TRBD1 | few | TRBJ1-1 | TRBV14 | CASSPHRGRTEAFF | TGTGCCAGCAGCCCCCACAGGGGGCGGACTGAAGCTTTCTTT
TRBD1 | few | TRBJ1-4 | TRBV9 | CASSQGGSTNEKLFF | TGTGCCAGCAGCCAAGGGGGCTCAACTAATGAAAAACTGTTTTTT
TRBD1 | many | TRBJ1-1 | TRBV2 | CASRETGGQNTEAFF | TGTGCCAGCAGGGAAACAGGGGGTCAGAACACTGAAGCTTTCTTT
TRBD2 | few | TRBJ2-1 | TRBV4-3 | CASSYRLAGTYNEQFF | TGCGCCAGCAGCTACCGGCTAGCGGGGACCTACAATGAGCAGTTCTTC
- | - | TRBJ2-1 | TRBV10-2 | CASRGAGNYNEQFF | TGCGCCAGCAGGGGAGCTGGTAACTACAATGAGCAGTTCTTC
TRBD2 | few | TRBJ2-7 | TRBV6-2/TRBV6-3 | CASTRTSYKGYVQYF | TGTGCCAGTACAAGGACTAGCTACAAAGGGTATGTGCAGTACTTC
- | - | TRBJ1-1 | TRBV19 | CASSIWGDTEAFF | TGTGCCAGTAGTATATGGGGCGACACTGAAGCTTTCTTT
TRBD2 | many | TRBJ2-7 | TRBV11-2 | CASSSLAVEYEQYF | TGTGCCAGCAGCTCGCTAGCGGTAGAGTACGAGCAGTACTTC
TRBD2 | - | TRBJ2-2 | TRBV7-9 | CASSLKGLVAGELFF | TGTGCCAGCAGCTTAAAGGGACTAGTTGCCGGGGAGCTGTTTTTT
- | few | TRBJ1-1 | TRBV16 | CASSPPARTGPIEAFF | TGTGCCAGCAGCCCACCCGCTCGTACAGGGCCGATCGAAGCTTTCTTT
- | - | TRBJ1-3 | TRBV12-3/TRBV12-4 | CASSVLSGNTIYF | TGTGCCAGCAGCGTCCTCTCTGGAAACACCATATATTTT
- | many | TRBJ2-5 | TRBV27 | CATRQSGETQYF | TGTGCCACCCGTCAGTCCGGGGAGACCCAGTACTTC
- | - | TRBJ2-1 | TRBV20-1 | CNARAVSNGQFF | TGCAATGCTAGAGCGGTGTCCAATGGGCAGTTCTTC
- | few | TRBJ1-2 | TRBV29-1 | CSVGGGDTNYGYTF | TGCAGCGTTGGCGGGGGGGACACTAACTATGGCTACACCTTC
TRBD2 | - | TRBJ2-7 | TRBV5-1 | CASSDTSGSVYEQYF | TGCGCCAGCAGCGACACTAGCGGGAGTGTCTACGAGCAGTACTTC
- | many | TRBJ2-5 | TRBV7-8 | CASSRRAQGRETQYF | TGTGCCAGCAGCCGCCGGGCCCAGGGGAGGGAGACCCAGTACTTC
TRBD2 | many | TRBJ2-1 | TRBV7-2 | CASSLVPRPSGRNEQFF | TGTGCCAGCAGCTTAGTCCCTAGACCTAGCGGGAGAAATGAGCAGTTCTTC